Sequencing of this T cell receptor (beta chain) was carried out in a study of T cells after yellow fever vaccination. V gave up 1 base and J gave up 0 bases, with 11 bases separating them. The CDR3 runs 16 residues. CDR1 and CDR2 from the germline V gene are MNHEY and SVGAGI. In this sample, this clonotype turned up a few times. TCRdb reprocessed the 5' RACE reads via MiXCR and lists one record per CDR3 protein. Here the sample spans about 120,000 distinct CDR3 sequences, 7.5% to 10% being singletons. Specimen: CD8+ T cells sorted from PBMCs, collected on the day of the yellow fever booster vaccination. The chain is built from TRBV6-5 and TRBJ2-3, with D perhaps being TRBD1 or TRBD2 (5 bases each). The source is a man aged 18 to 30 who received the YFV17D yellow fever vaccine. The chain's CDR3 is CASSYLSGASTDTQYF. The CDR3 DNA reads as TGTGCCAGCAGTTACTTATCCGGGGCTAGCACAGATACGCAGTATTTT.